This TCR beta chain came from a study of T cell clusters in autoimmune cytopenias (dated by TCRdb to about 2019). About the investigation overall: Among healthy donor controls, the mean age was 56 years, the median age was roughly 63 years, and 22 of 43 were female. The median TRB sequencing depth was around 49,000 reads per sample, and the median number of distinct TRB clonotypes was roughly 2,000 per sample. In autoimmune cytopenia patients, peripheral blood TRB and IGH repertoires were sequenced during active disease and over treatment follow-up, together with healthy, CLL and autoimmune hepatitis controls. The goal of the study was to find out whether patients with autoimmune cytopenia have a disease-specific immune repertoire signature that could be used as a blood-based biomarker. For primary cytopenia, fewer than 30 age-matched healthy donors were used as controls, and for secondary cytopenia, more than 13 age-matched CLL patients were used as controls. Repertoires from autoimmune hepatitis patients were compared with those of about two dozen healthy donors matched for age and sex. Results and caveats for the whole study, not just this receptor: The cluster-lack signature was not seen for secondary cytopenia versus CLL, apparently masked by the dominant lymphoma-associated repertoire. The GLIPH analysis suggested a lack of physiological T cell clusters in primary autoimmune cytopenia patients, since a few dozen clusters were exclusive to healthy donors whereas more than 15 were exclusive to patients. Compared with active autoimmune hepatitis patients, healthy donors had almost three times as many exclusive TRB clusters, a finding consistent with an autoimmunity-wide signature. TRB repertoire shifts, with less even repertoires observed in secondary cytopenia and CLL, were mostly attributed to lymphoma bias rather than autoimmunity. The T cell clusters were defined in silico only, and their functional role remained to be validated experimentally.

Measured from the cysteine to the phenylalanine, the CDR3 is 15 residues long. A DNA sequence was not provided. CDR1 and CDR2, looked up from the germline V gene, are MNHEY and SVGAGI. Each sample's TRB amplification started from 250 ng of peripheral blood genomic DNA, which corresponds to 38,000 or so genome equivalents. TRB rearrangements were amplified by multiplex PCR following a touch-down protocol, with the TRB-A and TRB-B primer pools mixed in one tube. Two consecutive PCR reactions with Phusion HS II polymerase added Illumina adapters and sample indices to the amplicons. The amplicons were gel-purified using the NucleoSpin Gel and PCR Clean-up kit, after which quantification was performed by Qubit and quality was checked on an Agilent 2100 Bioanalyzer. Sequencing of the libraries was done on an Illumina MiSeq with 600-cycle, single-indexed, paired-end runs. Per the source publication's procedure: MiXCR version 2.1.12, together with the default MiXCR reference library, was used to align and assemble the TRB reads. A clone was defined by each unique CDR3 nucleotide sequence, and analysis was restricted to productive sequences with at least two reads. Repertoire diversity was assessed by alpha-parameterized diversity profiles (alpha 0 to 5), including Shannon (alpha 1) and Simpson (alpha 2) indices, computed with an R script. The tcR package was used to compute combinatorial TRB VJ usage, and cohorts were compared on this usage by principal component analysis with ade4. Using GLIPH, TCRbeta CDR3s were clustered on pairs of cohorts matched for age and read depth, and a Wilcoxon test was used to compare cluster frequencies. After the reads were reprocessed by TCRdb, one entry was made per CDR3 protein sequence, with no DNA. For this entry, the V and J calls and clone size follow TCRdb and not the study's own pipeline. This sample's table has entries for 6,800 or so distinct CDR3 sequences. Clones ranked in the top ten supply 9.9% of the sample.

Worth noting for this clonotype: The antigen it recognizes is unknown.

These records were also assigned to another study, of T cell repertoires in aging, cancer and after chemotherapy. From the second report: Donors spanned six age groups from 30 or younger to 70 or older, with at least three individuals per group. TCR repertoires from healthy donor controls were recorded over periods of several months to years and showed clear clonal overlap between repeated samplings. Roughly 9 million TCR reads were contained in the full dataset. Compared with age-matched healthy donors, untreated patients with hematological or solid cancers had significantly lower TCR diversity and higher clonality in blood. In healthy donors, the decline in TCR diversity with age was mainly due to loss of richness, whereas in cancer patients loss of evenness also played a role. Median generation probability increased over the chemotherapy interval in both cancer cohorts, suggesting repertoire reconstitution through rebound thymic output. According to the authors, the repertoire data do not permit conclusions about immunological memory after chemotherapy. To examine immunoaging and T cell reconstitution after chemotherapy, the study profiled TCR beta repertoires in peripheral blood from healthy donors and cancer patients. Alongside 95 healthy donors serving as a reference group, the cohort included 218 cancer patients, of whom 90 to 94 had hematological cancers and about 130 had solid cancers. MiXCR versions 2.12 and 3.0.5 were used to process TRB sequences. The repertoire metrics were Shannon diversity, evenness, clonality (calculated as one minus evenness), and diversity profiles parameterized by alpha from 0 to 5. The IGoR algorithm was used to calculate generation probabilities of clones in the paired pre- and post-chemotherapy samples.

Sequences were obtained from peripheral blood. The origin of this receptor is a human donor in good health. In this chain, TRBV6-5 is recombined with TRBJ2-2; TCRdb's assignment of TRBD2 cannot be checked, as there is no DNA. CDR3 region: CASSPPPEYTGKLFF.